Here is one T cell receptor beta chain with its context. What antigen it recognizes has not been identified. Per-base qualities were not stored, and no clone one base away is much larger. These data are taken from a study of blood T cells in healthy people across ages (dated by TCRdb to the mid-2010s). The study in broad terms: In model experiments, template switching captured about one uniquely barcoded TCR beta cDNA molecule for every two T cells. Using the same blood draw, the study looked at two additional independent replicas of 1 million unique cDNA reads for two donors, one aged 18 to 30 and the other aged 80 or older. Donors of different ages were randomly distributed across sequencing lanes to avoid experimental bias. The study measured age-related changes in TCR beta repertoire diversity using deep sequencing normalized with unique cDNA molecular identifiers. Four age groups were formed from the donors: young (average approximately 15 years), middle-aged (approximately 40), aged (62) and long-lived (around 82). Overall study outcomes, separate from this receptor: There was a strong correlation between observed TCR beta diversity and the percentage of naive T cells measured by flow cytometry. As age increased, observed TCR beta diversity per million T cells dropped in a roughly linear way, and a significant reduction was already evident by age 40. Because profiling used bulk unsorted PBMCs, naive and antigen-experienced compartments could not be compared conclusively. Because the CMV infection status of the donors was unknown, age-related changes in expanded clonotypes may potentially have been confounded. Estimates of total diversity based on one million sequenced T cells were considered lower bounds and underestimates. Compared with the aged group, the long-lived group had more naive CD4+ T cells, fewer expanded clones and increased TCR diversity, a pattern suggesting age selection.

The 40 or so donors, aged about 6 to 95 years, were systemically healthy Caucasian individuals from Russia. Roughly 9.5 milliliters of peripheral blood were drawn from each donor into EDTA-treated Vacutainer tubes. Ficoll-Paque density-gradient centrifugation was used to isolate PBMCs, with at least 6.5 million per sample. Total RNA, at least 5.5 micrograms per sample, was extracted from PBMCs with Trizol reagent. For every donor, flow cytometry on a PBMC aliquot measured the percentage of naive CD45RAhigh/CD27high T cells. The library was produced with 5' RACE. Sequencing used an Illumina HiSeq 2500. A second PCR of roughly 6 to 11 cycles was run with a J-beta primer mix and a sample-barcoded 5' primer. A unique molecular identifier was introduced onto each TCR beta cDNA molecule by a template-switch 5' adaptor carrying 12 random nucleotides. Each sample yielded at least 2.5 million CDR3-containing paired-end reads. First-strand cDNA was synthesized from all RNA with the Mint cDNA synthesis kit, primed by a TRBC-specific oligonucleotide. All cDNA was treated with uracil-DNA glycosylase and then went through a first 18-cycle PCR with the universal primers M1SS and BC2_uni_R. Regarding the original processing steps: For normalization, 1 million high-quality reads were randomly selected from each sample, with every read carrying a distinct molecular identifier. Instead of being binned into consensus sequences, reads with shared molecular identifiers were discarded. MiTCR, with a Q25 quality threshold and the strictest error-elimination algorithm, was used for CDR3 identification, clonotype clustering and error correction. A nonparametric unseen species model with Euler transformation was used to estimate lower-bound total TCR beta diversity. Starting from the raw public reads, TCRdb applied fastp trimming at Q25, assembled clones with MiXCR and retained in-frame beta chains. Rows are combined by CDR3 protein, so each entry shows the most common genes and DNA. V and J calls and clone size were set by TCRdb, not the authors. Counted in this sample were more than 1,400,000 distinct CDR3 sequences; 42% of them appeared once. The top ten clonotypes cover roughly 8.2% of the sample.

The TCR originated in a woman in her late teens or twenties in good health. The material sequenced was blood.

The DNA sequence reads TGTGCCAGCAGCTTGTTGCCTAGCGGGCGGGAGACCCAGTACTTC. Translation gives CASSLLPSGRETQYF. This chain is built from TRBV5-5 and TRBJ2-5, with 8 middle bases fitting TRBD2. Clipping removes 1 base from V and 5 bases from J, with 7 as the unmatched junction base count. The CDR3 goes from the cysteine to the phenylalanine over 15 residues. Only CDR3 DNA is held: 45 bases, read in frame from base 1. CDR1 and CDR2, per the germline V gene (reference sequence), are SGHKS and YYEKEE.